This T cell receptor beta chain was found in a study of T-cell reconstitution after alpha-beta-depleted transplantation in children. The TCRbeta library was prepared with unique molecular identifiers. TCRdb analysed the PCR reads with MiXCR anew, one entry per CDR3 protein. The table has nearly 350,000 distinct CDR3 sequences, around 15% seen once. V lost 2 bases and J lost 3, with 20 bases in between. This CDR3 has 18 amino acids. CDR1 and CDR2 from the germline V gene are SGHNT and YENEEA. Findings and limits, study-wide: Where alpha-beta T cells came from about two months after transplant was reportedly several hundred expanded graft clones. By one year post-transplant, T-cell counts and diversity largely arose from T cells that were newly produced.

On this clonotype: The antigen is undetermined.

This TCR came from a male patient aged 2-9 years who had a stem cell transplant for acute lymphoblastic leukemia, so the T cells may come from the graft donor. This chain links TRBV11-3 with TRBJ2-1; D is ambiguous. The sample was PBMCs, mostly from graft donor cells, taken 360 days after TCRalphabeta/CD19-depleted stem cell transplant. The CDR3 region is CASSLMGSGALVYNEQFF. The CDR3 nucleotides are TGTGCCAGCAGCTTAATGGGTTCAGGAGCTTTAGTCTACAATGAGCAGTTCTTC.